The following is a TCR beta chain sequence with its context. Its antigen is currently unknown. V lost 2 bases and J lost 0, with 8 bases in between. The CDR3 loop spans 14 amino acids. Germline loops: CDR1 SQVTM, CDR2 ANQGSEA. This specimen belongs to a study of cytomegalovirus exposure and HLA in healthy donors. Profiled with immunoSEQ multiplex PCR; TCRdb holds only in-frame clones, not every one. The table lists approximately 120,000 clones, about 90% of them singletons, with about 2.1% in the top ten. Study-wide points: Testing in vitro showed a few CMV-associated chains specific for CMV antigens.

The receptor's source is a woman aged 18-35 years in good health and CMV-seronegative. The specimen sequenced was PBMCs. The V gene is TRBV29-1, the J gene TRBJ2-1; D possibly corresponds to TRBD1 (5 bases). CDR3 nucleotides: TGCAGCGTTGAAAGACAGTACTCCTACAATGAGCAGTTCTTC. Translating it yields CSVERQYSYNEQFF.